This T cell receptor (beta chain) was sequenced for a study of early T cells in non-severe SARS-CoV-2 infection. Study at large: Investigators sequenced bulk RNA drawn from unsorted whole blood, and chains remained unpaired.

The table lists this clonotype with many counts. The antigen is undetermined. Individual cDNA molecules each received unique molecular identifiers attached to them. In TCRdb, the 5' RACE reads were re-called with MiXCR into one record per CDR3 protein. The repertoire holds roughly 72,000 distinct CDR3 sequences, about 13% seen once, with about 1.1% in the top ten. Broader study findings: VDJdb matches were skewed toward anti-spike CD8 T cell responses.

This TCR derives from an adult who was a healthcare worker with PCR-confirmed SARS-CoV-2 infection or an uninfected control (not recorded which). Input material: whole blood.

The CDR3 is CASSHPGPQHF. In nucleotides, the CDR3 is TGTGCCAGCTCCCACCCTGGGCCCCAGCATTTT. The chain employs TRBV18 and TRBJ1-5; no clear D gene. The CDR3 contains 11 residues. Germline V gene lookup returns CDR1 KGHSH and CDR2 LQKENI. V lost 6 bases and J lost 9, with 9 bases in between.